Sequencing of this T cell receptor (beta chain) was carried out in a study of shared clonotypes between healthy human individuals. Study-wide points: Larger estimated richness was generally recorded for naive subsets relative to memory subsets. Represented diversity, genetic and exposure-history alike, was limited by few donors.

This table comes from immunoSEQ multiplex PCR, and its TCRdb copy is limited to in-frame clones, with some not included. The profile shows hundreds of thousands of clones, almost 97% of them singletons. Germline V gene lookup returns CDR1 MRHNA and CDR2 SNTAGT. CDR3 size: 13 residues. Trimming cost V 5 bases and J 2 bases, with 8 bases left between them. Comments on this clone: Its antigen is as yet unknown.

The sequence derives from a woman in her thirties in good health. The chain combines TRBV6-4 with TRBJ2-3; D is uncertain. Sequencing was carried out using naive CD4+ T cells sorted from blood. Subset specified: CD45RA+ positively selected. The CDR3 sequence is CASSSEHTDTQYF. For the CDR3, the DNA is TGTGCCAGCAGTTCGGAACACACAGATACGCAGTATTTT.